A single sample is the source of the 27 T cell receptor beta chains below, sequenced in a study of blood T cell repertoires in COVID-19. Profiled with immunoSEQ multiplex PCR; TCRdb holds only in-frame clones, not every one. The repertoire holds some 490,000 clones, with roughly nine tenths as singletons. What was sequenced was PBMCs or T cells enriched from blood (not recorded which). These TCRs come from a woman in her fifties or sixties who had recovered from COVID-19.

This clone has only a few counts. V and J are TRBV4-2 and TRBJ1-2, with 9 positions matching TRBD1. The J segment lost 6 bases and the V segment lost 3 bases, leaving 8 bases of the junction unmatched. The CDR3 totals 15 residues. Germline loops: CDR1 LGHNA, CDR2 YNFKEQ. CDR3 loop: CASSQISGTGNGYTF. The DNA of the CDR3 is TGTGCCAGCAGCCAGATTTCCGGGACAGGGAATGGCTACACCTTC.

The chain employs TRBV3-1 (or the pseudogene TRBV3-2) and TRBJ1-2, with no clear D. V was shortened by 0 bases and J by 7 bases, with 12 bases between the two germline ends. There are 14 residues in the CDR3. The germline CDR1 and CDR2 sequences are LGHDT and YNNKEL (reference sequence). The DNA of the CDR3 is TGTGCCAGCAGCCAAGACAGGTCCGCGGGTGGCTACACCTTC. Its translation is CASSQDRSAGGYTF.

This chain connects TRBV28 to TRBJ1-2, with 7 bases fitting TRBD1. The V gene's germline CDR1 is MDHEN and CDR2 SYDVKM. The CDR3 runs 14 residues. V was pared by 2 bases and J by 8 bases, with 8 bases of the junction left unmatched. The CDR3 region is CASSLPQGGGGYTF. The DNA for the CDR3 is TGTGCCAGCAGTTTACCCCAGGGGGGAGGCGGCTACACCTTC.

V gene TRBV19 combines with J gene TRBJ2-3, with D possibly TRBD2 on 6 matching bases. V dropped 4 bases and J dropped 7 bases, with 15 bases sitting between them. The CDR3 spans 14 residues. Germline lookup yields CDR1 LNHDA and CDR2 SQIVND (reference sequence). This CDR3 is CASSNPGGANTQYF. The CDR3 nucleotides are TGTGCCAGTAGTAATCCCGGCGGGGCGAATACGCAGTATTTT.

The chain has TRBV25-1 and TRBJ1-4; 9 nucleotides line up with TRBD1. Trimming took 3 bases from V and 7 from J; bases not matched to a gene: 6. CDR1 and CDR2 from the germline V gene are MGHDK and SYGVNS. CDR3 size: 15 residues. CDR3 protein: CASSEGTGGSEKLFF. Written as DNA, the CDR3 is TGTGCCAGCAGTGAGGGTACAGGGGGCAGTGAAAAACTGTTTTTT.

This clone was observed once. This sample includes further DNA sequences coding for the same CDR3. CDR3 bases: TGCGCCAGCAGCCCCAGAACCGGGGAGCTGTTTTTT. Amino acid sequence: CASSPRTGELFF. The chain uses TRBV5-1 and TRBJ2-2; D is unclear. Trimming removed 4 bases from V and 5 bases from J, with 6 bases in between. CDR1 and CDR2 (germline): SGHRS, YFSETQ. The CDR3 has 12 residues.

The V and J genes are TRBV3-1 (or the pseudogene TRBV3-2) and TRBJ1-2, with a possible D match to TRBD1 (5 bases). The V and J ends lost 1 base and 8 bases respectively, with 11 bases between them. Germline values: CDR1 LGHDT, CDR2 YNNKEL (reference sequence). CDR3 size: 13 residues. The CDR3 is CASSQARQGGYTF. The CDR3 DNA reads as TGTGCCAGCAGCCAAGCCCGGCAGGGAGGCTACACCTTC.

To note about this clone: The junction differs from germline at one of its ends, possibly a read error. The V gene is TRBV5-6, the J gene TRBJ1-1; TRBD1 might be the D (5 bases). CDR1 and CDR2 from the germline V gene are SGHDT and YYEEEE. The CDR3 has 12 amino acids. The CDR3: CASSLSTTGPHF. The DNA for the CDR3 is TGTGCCAGCAGCTTGAGTACCACAGGTCCACACTTT.

V gene TRBV5-1 combines with J gene TRBJ1-3, with D unclear. The V end was cut by 0 bases, the J end by 2 bases, with 6 bases between. Germline V lookup: CDR1 SGHRS, CDR2 YFSETQ. This CDR3 has 14 amino acids. The CDR3 bases are TGCGCCAGCAGCTTGGAGAGGGCTGGAAACACCATATATTTT. This sequence encodes CASSLERAGNTIYF.

V gene TRBV5-5 combines with J gene TRBJ2-3; D may be TRBD1 (6 bases). CDR1 is SGHKS, CDR2 YYEKEE, per germline (reference sequence). CDR3 size: 11 residues. Trimming removed 10 bases at V and 3 bases at J, with 9 bases between. The CDR3 region has the DNA TGTGCCTGCCAGGGGACAGATACGCAGTATTTT. Its translation: CACQGTDTQYF.

This rearrangement joins TRBV27 to TRBJ2-3; D gene unclear. The CDR3 covers 13 residues. The germline V gene has CDR1 MNHEY and CDR2 SMNVEV (reference sequence). Trimming stripped 5 bases from V and 2 bases from J, with 8 bases between. CDR3 sequence: CASSTVDTDTQYF. CDR3 coding DNA: TGTGCCAGCAGTACGGTCGACACAGATACGCAGTATTTT.

This clone was recorded once. The chain uses TRBV6-1 and TRBJ2-7; D possibly corresponds to TRBD1 (6 bases). Germline CDR1 MNHNS, CDR2 SASEGT. Trimming took 2 bases from V and 0 from J, leaving 14 bases between them. The CDR3 contains 16 residues. The chain's CDR3 is CASSETYGGGSYEQYV. The CDR3 nucleotides are TGTGCCAGCAGTGAAACGTATGGGGGCGGCTCCTACGAGCAGTACGTC.

V gene TRBV4-1 combines with J gene TRBJ2-1; 12 nucleotides agree with TRBD2. This CDR3 is built from 17 residues. V was clipped by 1 base and J by 9 bases; unmatched bases: 10. Germline values: CDR1 MGHRA, CDR2 YSYEKL. CDR3 DNA: TGCGCCAGCAGCCAAGTCTTCCTAGCGGGGGGGCAGGGTGAGCAGTTCTTC. This codes for CASSQVFLAGGQGEQFF.

This clone has a single count. The chain carries TRBV10-3 and TRBJ2-3; D is undetermined. CDR3 length: 14 residues. Trimming pared 6 bases from V and 1 base from J, leaving 11 bases between. Germline CDR1 reads ENHRY; CDR2 reads SYGVKD. In DNA form, the CDR3 reads TGTGCCATCAGCACGGAACGGGGCACAGATACGCAGTATTTT. The encoded protein is CAISTERGTDTQYF.

This sequence joins TRBV24-1 and TRBJ2-4, with 11 positions matching TRBD1. Germline loops: CDR1 KGHDR, CDR2 SFDVKD. Trimming took 3 bases from V and 3 from J; bases not matched to a gene: 12. The CDR3 is made up of 19 amino acids. Here the CDR3 reads CATSDLRDRGAAVKNIQYF. DNA of the CDR3: TGTGCCACCAGTGATCTCCGGGACAGGGGGGCAGCTGTCAAAAACATTCAGTACTTC.

The chain carries TRBV7-2 and TRBJ1-1, with 8 bases fitting TRBD1. Germline assignment: CDR1 SGHTA and CDR2 FQGNSA. The CDR3 totals 15 residues. The V segment lost 1 base and the J segment 4 bases; nucleotides outside the gene matches: 5. The CDR3 bases are TGTGCCAGCAGCTTAGGACAGGGGAGGGGCACTGAAGCTTTCTTT. Protein product: CASSLGQGRGTEAFF.

This clone came up once. The chain carries TRBV2 and TRBJ1-1, with 7 positions matching TRBD1. With 6 bases clipped from V and 0 bases from J, the junction kept 7 bases outside the gene matches. The CDR3 has 15 amino acids. Germline V gives CDR1 SNHLY, CDR2 FYNNEI. CDR3 sequence: CASSAGQVVNTEAFF. DNA for the CDR3: TGTGCCAGCAGCGCAGGACAGGTTGTGAACACTGAAGCTTTCTTT.

The genes are TRBV2 and TRBJ1-1, with D tentatively TRBD1 (5 bases). CDR3 size: 15 residues. The V end lost 8 bases, the J end lost 7 bases, and 23 bases lay between the germline ends. The germline gives CDR1 SNHLY, CDR2 FYNNEI. The CDR3 region has the DNA TGTGCCAGCGCTGGGGCAGTCCTCGGCAGGAGTGAAGCTTTCTTT. Residues: CASAGAVLGRSEAFF.

The chain couples TRBV30 to TRBJ1-2; D perhaps matches TRBD1 (6 bases). V lost 1 base and J 7 bases, leaving 13 bases between the germline ends. The CDR3 loop spans 13 amino acids. The germline V gene has CDR1 GTSNPN and CDR2 SVGIG (reference sequence). The CDR3 DNA reads as TGTGCCTGGAGTGAGGTACAGGGCCTTGGCTACACCTTC. Amino acid sequence: CAWSEVQGLGYTF.

The chain combines TRBV15 with TRBJ1-1; 7 nucleotides line up with TRBD1. Trimming at V came to 5 bases and at J to 6 bases, leaving 9 bases not matched to a gene. The CDR3 totals 14 residues. Germline CDR1 is LNHNV and CDR2 is YYDKDF (reference sequence). Written as DNA, the CDR3 is TGTGCCACCAGCCTAGGACAGGTCACATCTGAAGCTTTCTTT. Translated, it gives CATSLGQVTSEAFF.

The chain carries TRBV12-5 and TRBJ1-4; D unresolved. V lost 5 bases, J lost 4 bases, and 11 bases lay in between. The CDR3 runs 14 residues. Germline V gives CDR1 LGHNT, CDR2 FRNRAP. The CDR3 region is CASGPGGVNEKLFF. The CDR3 DNA reads TGTGCTAGTGGTCCAGGCGGGGTTAATGAAAAACTGTTTTTT.

The chain carries TRBV29-1 and TRBJ2-2, with TRBD2 as a possible D gene (5 bases). Germline values: CDR1 SQVTM, CDR2 ANQGSEA. Trimming cost V 3 bases and J 4 bases, with 12 bases left between them. There are 14 residues in the CDR3. The DNA of the CDR3 is TGCAGCGTTGATACGGGGAAGGTCACCGGGGAGCTGTTTTTT. This codes for CSVDTGKVTGELFF.

As for this clone: This specimen includes other DNA sequences encoding the same CDR3. J is TRBJ2-5 and V is TRBV12-3 or TRBV12-4, with TRBD2 matching over 7 bases. The CDR3 sequence is 13 residues long. V lost 0 bases, J lost 5 bases, and 0 bases stayed unmatched. The CDR3 region is CASSLAGGETQYF. The CDR3 nucleotides are TGTGCCAGCAGTTTAGCGGGGGGGGAGACCCAGTACTTC.

The chain has TRBV5-5 and TRBJ2-2; possible D gene TRBD2, 6 bases. Trimming cost V 1 base and J 0 bases, with 10 bases left between them. The CDR3 runs to 16 residues. Germline V CDR1 and CDR2: SGHKS, YYEKEE (reference sequence). CDR3 sequence reads: CASSLFGTPNTGELFF. In nucleotides, the CDR3 is TGTGCCAGCAGCTTGTTTGGGACTCCGAACACCGGGGAGCTGTTTTTT.

This clone has just a few counts. This chain links TRBV9 with TRBJ1-2; a possible D gene is TRBD1 (6 bases). This CDR3 contains 16 residues. Germline V gives CDR1 SGDLS, CDR2 YYNGEE. V dropped 3 bases and J dropped 2 bases, with 17 bases sitting between them. The CDR3 DNA follows: TGTGCCAGCAGCGCCTCAACAGGGATGACCAACTATGGCTACACCTTC. It specifies CASSASTGMTNYGYTF. The variable domain in full, completed from reference TRBV9 and TRBJ1-2, reads DSGVTQTPKHLITATGQRVTLRCSPRSGDLSVYWYQQSLDQGLQFLIQYYNGEERAKGNILERFSAQQFPDLHSELNLSSLELGDSALYFCASSASTGMTNYGYTFGSGTRLTVV.

The chain has TRBV9 and TRBJ1-5; 7 bases are a match to TRBD1. The CDR3 contains 14 residues. Germline lookup yields CDR1 SGDLS and CDR2 YYNGEE. Losses at the gene ends were 0 bases for V and 7 bases for J; bases not matched to a gene: 4. The CDR3 DNA reads TGTGCCAGCAGCGTAGAAGGGGGCGTACAGCCCCAGCATTTT. Amino acid sequence: CASSVEGGVQPQHF.

The rearrangement links TRBV30 to TRBJ1-1; TRBD1 agrees at 7 bases. The CDR3 sequence is 13 residues long. Losses at the gene ends were 0 bases for V and 9 bases for J; bases not matched to a gene: 7. Per germline, CDR1 GTSNPN and CDR2 SVGIG (reference sequence). The CDR3 protein is CAWSVIYRGQAFF. As DNA, the CDR3 is TGTGCCTGGAGTGTAATTTACAGGGGACAAGCTTTCTTT.